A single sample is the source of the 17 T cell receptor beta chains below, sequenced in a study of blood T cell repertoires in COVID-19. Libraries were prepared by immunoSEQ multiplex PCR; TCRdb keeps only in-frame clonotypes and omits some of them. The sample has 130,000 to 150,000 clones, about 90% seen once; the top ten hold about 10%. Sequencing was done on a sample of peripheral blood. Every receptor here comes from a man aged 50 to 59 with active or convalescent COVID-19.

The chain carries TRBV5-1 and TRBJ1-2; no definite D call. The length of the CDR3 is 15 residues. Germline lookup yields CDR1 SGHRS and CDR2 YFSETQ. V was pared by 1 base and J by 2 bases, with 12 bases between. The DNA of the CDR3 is TGCGCCAGCAGCTTGACCGAGGGCGGCAACTATGGCTACACCTTC. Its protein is CASSLTEGGNYGYTF.

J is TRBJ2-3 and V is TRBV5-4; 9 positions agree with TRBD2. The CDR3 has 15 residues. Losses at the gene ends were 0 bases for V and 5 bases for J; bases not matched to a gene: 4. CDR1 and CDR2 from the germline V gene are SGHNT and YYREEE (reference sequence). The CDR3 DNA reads TGTGCCAGCAGCTTGGGGACTAGCGCCGGAGATACGCAGTATTTT. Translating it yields CASSLGTSAGDTQYF. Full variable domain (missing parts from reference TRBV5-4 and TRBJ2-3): ETGVTQSPTHLIKTRGQQVTLRCSSQSGHNTVSWYQQALGQGPQFIFQYYREEENGRGNFPPRFSGLQFPNYSSELNVNALELDDSALYLCASSLGTSAGDTQYFGPGTRLTVL.

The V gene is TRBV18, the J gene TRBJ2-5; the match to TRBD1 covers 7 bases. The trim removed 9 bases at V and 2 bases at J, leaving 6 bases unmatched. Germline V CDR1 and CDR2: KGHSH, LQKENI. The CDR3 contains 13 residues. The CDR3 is CASNGQAQETQYF. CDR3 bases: TGTGCCAGTAACGGACAGGCGCAAGAGACCCAGTACTTC.

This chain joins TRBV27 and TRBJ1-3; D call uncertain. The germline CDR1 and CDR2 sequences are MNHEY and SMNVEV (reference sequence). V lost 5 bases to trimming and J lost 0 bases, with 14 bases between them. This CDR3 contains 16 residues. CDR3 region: CASSESGYFSGNTIYF. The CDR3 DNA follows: TGTGCCAGCAGTGAGTCGGGATACTTCTCTGGAAACACCATATATTTT.

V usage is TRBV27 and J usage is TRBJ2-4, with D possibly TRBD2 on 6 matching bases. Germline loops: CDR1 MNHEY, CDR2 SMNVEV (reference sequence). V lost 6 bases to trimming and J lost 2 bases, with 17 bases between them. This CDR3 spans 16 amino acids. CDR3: CASSSSPGGTKNIQYF. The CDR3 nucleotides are TGTGCCAGCAGCTCCTCCCCCGGGGGTACCAAAAACATTCAGTACTTC.

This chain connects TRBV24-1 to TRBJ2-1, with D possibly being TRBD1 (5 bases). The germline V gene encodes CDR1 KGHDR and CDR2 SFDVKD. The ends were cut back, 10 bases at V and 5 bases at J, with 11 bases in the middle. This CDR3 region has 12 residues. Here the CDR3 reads CATKGANNEQFF. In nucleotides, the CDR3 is TGTGCCACGAAAGGGGCAAACAATGAGCAGTTCTTC.

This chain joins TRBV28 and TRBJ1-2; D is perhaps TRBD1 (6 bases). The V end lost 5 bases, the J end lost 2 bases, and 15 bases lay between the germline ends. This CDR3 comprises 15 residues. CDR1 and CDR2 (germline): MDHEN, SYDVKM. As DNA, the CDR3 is TGTGCCAGCAGTCGTCGGGACACGGGGAACTATGGCTACACCTTC. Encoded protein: CASSRRDTGNYGYTF.

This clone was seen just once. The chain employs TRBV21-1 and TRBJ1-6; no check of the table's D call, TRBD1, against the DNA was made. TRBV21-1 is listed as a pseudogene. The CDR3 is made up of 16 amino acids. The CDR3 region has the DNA TGTGCCAGCAGGCCAGACAGGCCCTACGGCCACAGACCCCTCCACTTT. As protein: CASRPDRPYGHRPLHF.

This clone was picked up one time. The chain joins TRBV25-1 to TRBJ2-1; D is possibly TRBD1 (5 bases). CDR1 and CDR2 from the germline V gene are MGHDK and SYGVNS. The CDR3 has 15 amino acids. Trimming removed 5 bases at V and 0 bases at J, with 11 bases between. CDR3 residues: CASSSRQSSYNEQFF. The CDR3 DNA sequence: TGTGCCAGCAGTTCTCGACAGAGCTCCTACAATGAGCAGTTCTTC.

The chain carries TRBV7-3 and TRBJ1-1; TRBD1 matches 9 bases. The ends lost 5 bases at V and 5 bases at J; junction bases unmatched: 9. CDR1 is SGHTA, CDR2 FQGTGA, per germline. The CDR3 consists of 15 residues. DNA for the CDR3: TGTGCCAGCAGCCCCGGGACAGGGACTCGGACTGAAGCTTTCTTT. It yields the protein CASSPGTGTRTEAFF.

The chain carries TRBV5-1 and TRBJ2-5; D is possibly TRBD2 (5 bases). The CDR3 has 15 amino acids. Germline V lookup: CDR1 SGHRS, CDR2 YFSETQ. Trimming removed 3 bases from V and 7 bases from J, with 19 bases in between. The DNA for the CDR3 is TGCGCCAGCAGCTCAGCAGCGACTACCTCTTGGACCCAGTACTTC. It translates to CASSSAATTSWTQYF.

The CDR3 nucleotides read TGTGCCACCAGTGGTGCGACAGGGAGGTCCCAGCCCCAGCATTTT. This encodes CATSGATGRSQPQHF. The V and J genes are TRBV24-1 and TRBJ1-5; 7 bases line up with TRBD1. The germline V gene encodes CDR1 KGHDR and CDR2 SFDVKD. V lost 5 bases to trimming and J lost 7 bases; unmatched junction nucleotides: 10. The CDR3 contains 15 residues.

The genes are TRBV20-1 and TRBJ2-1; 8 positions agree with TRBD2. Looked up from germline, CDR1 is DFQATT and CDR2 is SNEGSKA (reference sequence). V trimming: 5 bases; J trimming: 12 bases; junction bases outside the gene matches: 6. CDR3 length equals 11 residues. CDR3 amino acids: CSARTSRWQFF. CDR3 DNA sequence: TGCAGTGCTCGGACTAGCCGTTGGCAGTTCTTC.

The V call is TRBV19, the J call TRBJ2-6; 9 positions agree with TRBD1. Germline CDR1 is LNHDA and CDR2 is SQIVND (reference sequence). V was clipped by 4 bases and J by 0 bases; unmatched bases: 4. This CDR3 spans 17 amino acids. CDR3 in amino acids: CASSRGTGSSGANVLTF. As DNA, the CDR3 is TGTGCCAGTAGTAGGGGGACAGGGAGCTCTGGGGCCAACGTCCTGACTTTC.

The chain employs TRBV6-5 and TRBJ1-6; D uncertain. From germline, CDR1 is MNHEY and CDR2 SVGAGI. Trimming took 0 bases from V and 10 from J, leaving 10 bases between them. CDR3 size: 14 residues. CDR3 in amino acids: CASSYSGVVSPLHF. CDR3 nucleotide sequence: TGTGCCAGCAGTTACTCCGGGGTGGTATCACCCCTCCACTTT.

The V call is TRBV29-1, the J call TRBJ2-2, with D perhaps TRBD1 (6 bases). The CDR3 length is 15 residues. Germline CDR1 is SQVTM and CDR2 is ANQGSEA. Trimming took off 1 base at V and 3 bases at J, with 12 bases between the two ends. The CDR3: CSVEVGTSYTGELFF. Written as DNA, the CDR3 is TGCAGCGTTGAAGTCGGGACATCTTACACCGGGGAGCTGTTTTTT.

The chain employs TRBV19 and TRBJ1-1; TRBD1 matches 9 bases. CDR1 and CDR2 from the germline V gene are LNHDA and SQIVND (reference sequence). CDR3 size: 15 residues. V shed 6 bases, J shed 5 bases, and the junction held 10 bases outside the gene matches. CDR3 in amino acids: CASSRGRTGETEAFF. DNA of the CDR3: TGTGCCAGTAGCCGAGGTAGGACAGGGGAGACTGAAGCTTTCTTT.